This T cell receptor beta chain was sequenced for a study of cytomegalovirus exposure and HLA in healthy donors. The PCR made use of 60 Vbeta and 13 Jbeta primers. The method was immunoSEQ multiplex PCR; TCRdb's version includes in-frame clones alone and lacks a portion of them. The table lists over 150,000 clones, about two thirds of them singletons. Sequencing was performed on PBMCs. The sequence was collected from a woman aged 25 to 45 in good health and CMV-seronegative.

The CDR3 here is CASSLGLAGVMSHNEQFF. The CDR3 region has the DNA TGTGCCAGCAGCCTGGGACTAGCGGGAGTAATGTCCCACAATGAGCAGTTCTTC. This sequence joins TRBV5-6 and TRBJ2-1; TRBD2 aligns across 14 bases. The V segment lost 4 bases and the J segment 5 bases; nucleotides outside the gene matches: 11. The CDR3 loop spans 18 amino acids. The germline gives CDR1 SGHDT, CDR2 YYEEEE.